This T cell receptor (beta chain) was captured by sequencing in a study of T cell changes during pregnancy in multiple sclerosis. Trimming left V 7 bases short and J 4 bases short, with 17 bases between. The germline gives CDR1 MNHEY, CDR2 SVGAGI. The CDR3 is 14 residues long. The table came from immunoSEQ multiplex PCR; TCRdb's copy has only in-frame clones and leaves some out. The sample has 50,000 to 65,000 clones, roughly 90% seen once. The clonotype was recovered from a female donor with multiple sclerosis, enrolled in a pregnancy study. The gene calls are TRBV6-5 and TRBJ2-7, with D possibly TRBD1 on 5 matching bases. The specimen comprised CD8+ T cells from peripheral blood mononuclear cells, sampled before pregnancy. CDR3 nucleotide sequence: TGTGCCAGCACATCCGGACACTCATGGTACGAGCAGTACTTC. Its translation: CASTSGHSWYEQYF.